The sequence of this T cell receptor (beta chain) was determined in a study of shared T cell receptors in the human thymus (dated by TCRdb to about 2021). Background for the entire study: The study examined how self-reactive, shared T-cell receptor alpha chains are generated in the human thymus.

With regard to this clone: This clone's antigen is unknown. Qualities for individual bases were not recorded, and no much larger clone is one base off.

Receptors were amplified or captured by the immunoSEQ multiplex PCR assay. In TCRdb, the immuneACCESS table is reduced to in-frame sequences with V and J assigned. These tables do not hold every clone; where another copy was compared, an unresolved V gene accounts for under half, and the others remain unexplained. This sample gives over 350,000 clones in total; over 90% of them show up just once. Jointly, the top ten make up roughly 0.021% of the sample. Its CDR3 holds 14 amino acids, cysteine through phenylalanine. The entry retains the CDR3 DNA only, 42 bases that are in frame from base 1. Trimming at the junction amounts to 4 bases on V and 0 bases on J, and the germline ends lie 10 bases apart. Looking up the germline V gene (reference sequence) yields CDR1 GTSNPN and CDR2 SVGIG.

This TCR derives from a human donor. Sequenced sample: thymocytes. The chain links TRBV30 with TRBJ1-5, with the D gene not clear enough to name. The CDR3 protein: CAWTGPYSNQPQHF. In nucleotides, the sequence is TGTGCCTGGACAGGACCCTATAGCAATCAGCCCCAGCATTTT.